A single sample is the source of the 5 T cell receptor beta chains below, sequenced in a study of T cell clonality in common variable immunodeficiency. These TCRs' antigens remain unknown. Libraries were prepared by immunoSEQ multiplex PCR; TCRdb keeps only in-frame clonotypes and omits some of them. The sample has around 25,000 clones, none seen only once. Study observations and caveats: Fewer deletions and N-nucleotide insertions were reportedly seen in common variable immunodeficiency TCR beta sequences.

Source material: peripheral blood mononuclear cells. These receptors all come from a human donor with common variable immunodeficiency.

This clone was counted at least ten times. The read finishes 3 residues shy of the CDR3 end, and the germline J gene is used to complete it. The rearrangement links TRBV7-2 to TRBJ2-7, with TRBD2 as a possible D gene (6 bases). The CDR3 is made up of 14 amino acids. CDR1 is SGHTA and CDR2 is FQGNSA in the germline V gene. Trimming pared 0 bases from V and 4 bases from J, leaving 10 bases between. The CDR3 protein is CASSLARLEYEQYF. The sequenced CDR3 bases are TGTGCCAGCAGCTTAGCGAGACTAGAATACGAG.

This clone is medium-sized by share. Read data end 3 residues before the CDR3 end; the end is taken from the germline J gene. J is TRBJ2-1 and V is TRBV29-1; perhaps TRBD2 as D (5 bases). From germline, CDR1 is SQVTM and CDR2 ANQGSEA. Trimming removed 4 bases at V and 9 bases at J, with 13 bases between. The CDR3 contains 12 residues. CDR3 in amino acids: CSVVAGTFEQFF. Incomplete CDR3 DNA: TGCAGCGTTGTGGCGGGCACGTTTGAG.

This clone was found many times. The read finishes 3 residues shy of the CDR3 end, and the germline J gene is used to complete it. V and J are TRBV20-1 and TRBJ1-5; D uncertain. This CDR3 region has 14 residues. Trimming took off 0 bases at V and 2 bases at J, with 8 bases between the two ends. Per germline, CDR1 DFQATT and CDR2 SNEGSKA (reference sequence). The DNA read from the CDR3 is TGCAGTGCTAGAGATTTCTCGGGCAATCAGCCC. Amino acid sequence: CSARDFSGNQP. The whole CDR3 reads CSARDFSGNQPQHF.

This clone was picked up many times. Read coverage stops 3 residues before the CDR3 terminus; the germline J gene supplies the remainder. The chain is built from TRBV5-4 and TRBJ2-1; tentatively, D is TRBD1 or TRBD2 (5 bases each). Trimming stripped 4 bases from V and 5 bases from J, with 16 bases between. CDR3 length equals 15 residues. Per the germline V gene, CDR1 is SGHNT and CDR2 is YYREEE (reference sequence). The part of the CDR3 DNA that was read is TGTGCCAGCAGCCACGAGGAGAGGGGCCACAATGAG. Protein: CASSHEERGHNE. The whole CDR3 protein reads CASSHEERGHNEQFF.

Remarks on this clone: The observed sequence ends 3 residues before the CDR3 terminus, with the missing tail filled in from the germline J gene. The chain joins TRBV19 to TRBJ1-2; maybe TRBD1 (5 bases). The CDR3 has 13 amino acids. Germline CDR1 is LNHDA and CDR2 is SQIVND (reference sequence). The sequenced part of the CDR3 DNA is TGTGCCAGTAGCCCTCGGGGGGTGAGGGGC. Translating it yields CASSPRGVRG. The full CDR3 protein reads CASSPRGVRGYTF.